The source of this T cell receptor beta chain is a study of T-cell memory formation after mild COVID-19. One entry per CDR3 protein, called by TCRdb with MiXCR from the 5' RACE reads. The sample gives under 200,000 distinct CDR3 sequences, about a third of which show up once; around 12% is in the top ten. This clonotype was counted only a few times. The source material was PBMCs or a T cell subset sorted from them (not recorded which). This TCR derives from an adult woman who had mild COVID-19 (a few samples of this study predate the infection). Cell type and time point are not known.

For the CDR3, the DNA is TGCAGCGCAGTCCGGGGGACTGAAGCTTTCTTT. Translation: CSAVRGTEAFF. This chain joins TRBV29-1 and TRBJ1-1, with a weak D call TRBD1 (5 bases). Germline V gene sequence: CDR1 SQVTM, CDR2 ANQGSEA. The CDR3 sequence is 11 residues long. The V end lost 7 bases, the J end lost 5 bases, and 11 bases lay between the germline ends. Full variable domain (rest looked up from reference TRBV29-1 and TRBJ1-1): SAVISQKPSRDICQRGTSLTIQCQVDSQVTMMFWYRQQPGQSLTLIATANQGSEATYESGFVIDKFPISRPNLTFSTLTVSNMSPEDSSIYLCSAVRGTEAFFGQGTRLTVV.